The 26 T cell receptor beta chains below come from one sample, sequenced in a study of control samples from healthy donors and cancer patients (TCRdb year 2020). The library was obtained by the immunoSEQ multiplex PCR assay. Sourced from immuneACCESS, this table was stored by TCRdb with only in-frame sequences that have V and J called. A share of the clones is absent; for the studies checked, an unresolved V gene accounts for under half, and the remainder has no known explanation. For this sample the table gives 150,000 to 200,000 clones, of which around 94% were detected only once. The ten biggest clones cover around 13% of the sample. The sequencing input was PBMCs. Receptors were obtained from a man aged 60-69 years with colorectal cancer.

The V call is TRBV5-1, the J call TRBJ1-5; no definite D call. The CDR3 contains 15 residues. Germline CDR1 is SGHRS and CDR2 is YFSETQ. Between the trimmed V and J ends, which lost 1 base and 1 base, there was a span of 9 bases. The CDR3 loop is CASSLSGYSNQPQHF. In DNA form, the CDR3 reads TGCGCCAGCAGCTTGTCGGGCTACAGCAATCAGCCCCAGCATTTT.

The chain is built from TRBV7-8 and TRBJ2-1, with D uncertain. V shed 4 bases and J shed 0 bases, with 16 bases lying between them. From germline, CDR1 is SGHVS and CDR2 FQNEAQ. The CDR3 extends over 17 amino acids. This CDR3 reads CASSSGSVLSSYNEQFF. The CDR3 region has the DNA TGTGCCAGCAGCTCCGGGTCCGTACTAAGCTCCTACAATGAGCAGTTCTTC.

This clone has just a few counts. The chain is built from TRBV10-1 and TRBJ1-3; D is unresolved. The CDR3 runs to 14 residues. Trimming pared 2 bases from V and 8 bases from J, leaving 13 bases between. Germline V lookup: CDR1 WNHNN, CDR2 SYGVQD (reference sequence). The CDR3 loop is CASSEDGTRDTIYF. Here the CDR3 DNA reads TGCGCCAGCAGTGAGGACGGAACCCGGGACACCATATATTTT.

This rearrangement joins TRBV6-2 or TRBV6-3 to TRBJ1-1; 11 bases are shared with TRBD1. Per the germline V gene, CDR1 is MNHEY and CDR2 is SVGEGT. The CDR3 consists of 15 residues. After removal of 6 bases from V and 1 base from J, the junction contained 4 bases not matched to a gene. The CDR3 DNA reads TGTGCCAGCAGCCCCGGACAGGGGGCGAACACTGAAGCTTTCTTT. The encoded protein is CASSPGQGANTEAFF.

The V and J genes are TRBV27 and TRBJ1-2, with 8 bases identical to TRBD1. Germline lookup yields CDR1 MNHEY and CDR2 SMNVEV (reference sequence). Trimming at V came to 3 bases and at J to 8 bases, leaving 5 bases not matched to a gene. This CDR3 contains 13 residues. Here the CDR3 reads CASSLTGARGYTF. The CDR3 DNA sequence: TGTGCCAGCAGTTTGACAGGGGCGAGGGGCTACACCTTC.

This chain connects TRBV14 to TRBJ1-4; D perhaps matches TRBD1 (6 bases). The V gene lost 2 bases and the J gene lost 2 bases, with 15 bases spanning the gap. Germline V gene data show CDR1 as SGHDN and CDR2 as FVKESK. CDR3 length equals 17 residues. CDR3 sequence: CASSQTGGGKTNEKLFF. CDR3 DNA: TGTGCCAGCAGCCAAACGGGGGGCGGGAAGACTAATGAAAAACTGTTTTTT.

This rearrangement joins TRBV30 to TRBJ2-5; D is ambiguous. This CDR3 contains 11 residues. The ends were cut back, 0 bases at V and 5 bases at J, with 4 bases in the middle. Germline V gene data show CDR1 as GTSNPN and CDR2 as SVGIG (reference sequence). CDR3 region: CAWSVHETQYF. In DNA, the CDR3 is TGTGCCTGGAGTGTACATGAGACCCAGTACTTC.

The J gene is TRBJ1-2, the V gene TRBV12-5; tentatively, D is TRBD1 (5 bases). The V end was cut by 6 bases, the J end by 0 bases, with 14 bases between. Germline V lookup: CDR1 LGHNT, CDR2 FRNRAP. This CDR3 contains 15 residues. The CDR3 here is CASGSWDGANYGYTF. Here the CDR3 DNA reads TGTGCTAGTGGCTCATGGGACGGCGCTAACTATGGCTACACCTTC.

The chain couples TRBV4-1 to TRBJ1-1; D uncertain. CDR1 MGHRA and CDR2 YSYEKL come from the germline V gene. The CDR3 contains 14 residues. V was clipped by 5 bases and J by 2 bases, with 12 bases between them. The CDR3 region is CASSEFPLNTEAFF. DNA for the CDR3: TGCGCCAGCAGCGAATTCCCCCTCAACACTGAAGCTTTCTTT.

This sequence joins TRBV27 and TRBJ1-2, with 11 bases fitting TRBD1. Germline V gene data show CDR1 as MNHEY and CDR2 as SMNVEV (reference sequence). The CDR3 runs 13 residues. The V and J ends lost 4 bases and 8 bases, in that order; junction bases with no gene match: 3. The CDR3 region has the DNA TGTGCCAGCAGTTCGGACAGGGGGCGAGGCTACACCTTC. It is translated as CASSSDRGRGYTF.

V gene TRBV7-9 combines with J gene TRBJ1-1, with D uncertain. Trimming left V 5 bases short and J 5 bases short, with 12 bases between. CDR3 length equals 13 residues. The V gene's germline CDR1 is SEHNR and CDR2 FQNEAQ (reference sequence). As DNA, the CDR3 is TGTGCCAGCAGCCTAGACTGGAGTACTGAAGCTTTCTTT. Its translation is CASSLDWSTEAFF.

J is TRBJ2-2 and V is TRBV14; 7 bases line up with TRBD1. This CDR3 is 15 amino acids long. V gave up 5 bases and J gave up 1 base; unmatched junction bases: 4. CDR1 is SGHDN, CDR2 FVKESK, per germline. CDR3 DNA: TGTGCCAGCAGCTCAGGGGGAAGGAACACCGGGGAGCTGTTTTTT. Its protein product is CASSSGGRNTGELFF.

The chain recombines TRBV24-1 with TRBJ2-1; 13 bases fit TRBD2. J was trimmed by 6 bases and V by 7 bases; bases with no gene match: 8. This CDR3 region has 16 residues. Germline V lookup: CDR1 KGHDR, CDR2 SFDVKD. CDR3 protein: CATSYGLAGAFNEQFF. In nucleotides, the CDR3 is TGTGCCACCAGCTATGGACTAGCGGGGGCCTTCAATGAGCAGTTCTTC.

This chain uses TRBV19 with TRBJ2-5, with 7 bases matching TRBD1. There are 14 residues in the CDR3. Looked up from germline, CDR1 is LNHDA and CDR2 is SQIVND (reference sequence). Unmatched junction bases numbered 3, after V lost 3 bases and J lost 2 bases. The CDR3 region is CASSMATGQETQYF. CDR3 DNA sequence: TGTGCCAGTAGTATGGCGACAGGGCAAGAGACCCAGTACTTC.

The chain uses TRBV24-1 and TRBJ2-1; tentatively, D is TRBD1 or TRBD2 (6 bases each). CDR1 is KGHDR, CDR2 SFDVKD, per germline. This CDR3 region has 14 residues. V shed 5 bases and J shed 6 bases, with 13 bases lying between them. CDR3 coding DNA: TGTGCCACCAGTGCCCTAGGAGGGGGCAATGAGCAGTTCTTC. Translating it yields CATSALGGGNEQFF.

J is TRBJ1-5 and V is TRBV24-1; D is unclear. Per the germline V gene, CDR1 is KGHDR and CDR2 is SFDVKD. The V end lost 8 bases, the J end lost 3 bases, and 10 bases lay between the germline ends. The CDR3 extends over 13 amino acids. CDR3 coding DNA: TGTGCCACCACCGAAACAGACAATCAGCCCCAGCATTTT. Protein product: CATTETDNQPQHF.

V and J are TRBV29-1 and TRBJ2-3, with 11 positions matching TRBD1. Germline V gene sequence: CDR1 SQVTM, CDR2 ANQGSEA. V lost 7 bases and J lost 6; bases outside the gene matches: 6. The CDR3 loop spans 13 amino acids. The chain's CDR3 is CSAGQGDGDTQYF. The CDR3 DNA follows: TGCAGCGCGGGACAGGGGGATGGGGATACGCAGTATTTT.

The V and J genes are TRBV9 and TRBJ2-3; 8 bases fit TRBD2. The length of the CDR3 is 14 residues. Germline V lookup: CDR1 SGDLS, CDR2 YYNGEE. V lost 4 bases to trimming and J lost 13 bases; unmatched junction nucleotides: 14. The CDR3 reads CASSPSPTSEEEYF. CDR3 nucleotides: TGTGCCAGCAGCCCTTCGCCGACTAGCGAGGAGGAGTATTTT.

The rearrangement links TRBV18 to TRBJ2-2, with a weak D call TRBD2 (6 bases). CDR3 size: 16 residues. Trimming left V 3 bases short and J 3 bases short, with 14 bases between. Germline CDR1 and CDR2: KGHSH and LQKENI. CDR3 in amino acids: CASSPRVREDTGELFF. CDR3 DNA: TGTGCCAGCTCACCGAGGGTCAGGGAGGACACCGGGGAGCTGTTTTTT.

The rearrangement uses TRBV4-1 and TRBJ1-1; 8 bases match TRBD1. Germline assignment: CDR1 MGHRA and CDR2 YSYEKL. V lost 4 bases to trimming and J lost 1 base; unmatched junction nucleotides: 5. This CDR3 contains 15 residues. This CDR3 reads CASSPQGQENTEAFF. The DNA of the CDR3 is TGCGCCAGCAGCCCCCAGGGACAGGAGAACACTGAAGCTTTCTTT.

The chain recombines TRBV6-6 with TRBJ1-5, with D perhaps matching TRBD1 (5 bases). The V end was cut by 2 bases, the J end by 6 bases, with 17 bases between. The germline V gene encodes CDR1 MNHNY and CDR2 SVGAGI (reference sequence). This CDR3 contains 16 residues. CDR3 in amino acids: CASSYRGRGSSQPQHF. The CDR3 bases are TGTGCCAGCAGTTACCGCGGTCGGGGGTCGAGTCAGCCCCAGCATTTT.

This chain connects TRBV11-2 to TRBJ2-7, with D possibly TRBD1 on 6 matching bases. From germline, CDR1 is SGHAT and CDR2 FQNNGV. The V gene lost 5 bases and the J gene lost 3 bases, with 11 bases spanning the gap. CDR3 length equals 13 residues. The CDR3 spells CASSQLGGYEQYF. CDR3 nucleotides: TGTGCCAGCAGCCAATTAGGGGGCTACGAGCAGTACTTC.

The chain has TRBV5-1 and TRBJ1-6, with D perhaps TRBD1 (5 bases). CDR1 and CDR2 from the germline V gene are SGHRS and YFSETQ. CDR3 length: 14 residues. The germline V and J ends were trimmed by 1 base and 7 bases, with 9 bases remaining between them. The CDR3 coding sequence is TGCGCCAGCAGCTTGTCGGGGCTGAATTCACCCCTCCACTTT. It translates to CASSLSGLNSPLHF.

The table lists this clone with a count of one. The chain couples TRBV3-1 (or the pseudogene TRBV3-2) to TRBJ1-1; 8 positions agree with TRBD1. CDR3 length: 15 residues. J gave up 1 base and V 4 bases, and 5 bases lay outside the gene matches. Germline V lookup: CDR1 LGHDT, CDR2 YNNKEL (reference sequence). The chain's CDR3 is CASSLPTGENTEAFF. The CDR3 nucleotides read TGTGCCAGCAGCCTCCCGACAGGGGAGAACACTGAAGCTTTCTTT.

This chain connects TRBV6-5 to TRBJ2-7; tentatively, D is TRBD1 (7 bases). From germline, CDR1 is MNHEY and CDR2 SVGAGI. The CDR3 runs to 14 residues. The germline V and J ends were trimmed by 5 bases and 3 bases, with 14 bases remaining between them. The CDR3 region has the DNA TGTGCCAGCAGTATTGACAGGGAGGTCTACGAGCAGTACTTC. This codes for CASSIDREVYEQYF.

The chain has TRBV6-2 or TRBV6-3 and TRBJ2-5, with 9 bases fitting TRBD2. V trimming: 2 bases; J trimming: 1 base; junction bases outside the gene matches: 11. This CDR3 spans 18 amino acids. The germline V gene has CDR1 MNHEY and CDR2 SVGEGT. As DNA, the CDR3 is TGTGCCAGCAGTTACGAGGCGGCAAGCGGGGGGTTCCAAGAGACCCAGTACTTC. Its protein is CASSYEAASGGFQETQYF.